This T cell receptor (beta chain) was captured by sequencing in a study of blood T cells in healthy people across ages. The CDR3 length is 14 residues. The V gene's germline CDR1 is LNHNV and CDR2 YYDKDF (reference sequence). Deletions cut 4 bases from V and 4 bases from J, with 12 bases between. A second about 7 to 11 cycle PCR used barcoded and J-beta primers. TCRdb recomputed calls from the 5' RACE reads with MiXCR, one row per CDR3 protein. The profile shows about 780,000 distinct CDR3 sequences, about 47% of them singletons. Ranging in age from roughly 6 to 95, the donors were healthy Caucasian individuals from Russia.

The sequence came from an elderly man in good health. Sequenced material: blood. The genes are TRBV15 and TRBJ2-3; D is ambiguous. This chain's CDR3 is CATSIDKGPDTQYF. The CDR3 nucleotides are TGTGCCACCAGCATCGACAAGGGCCCAGATACGCAGTATTTT.